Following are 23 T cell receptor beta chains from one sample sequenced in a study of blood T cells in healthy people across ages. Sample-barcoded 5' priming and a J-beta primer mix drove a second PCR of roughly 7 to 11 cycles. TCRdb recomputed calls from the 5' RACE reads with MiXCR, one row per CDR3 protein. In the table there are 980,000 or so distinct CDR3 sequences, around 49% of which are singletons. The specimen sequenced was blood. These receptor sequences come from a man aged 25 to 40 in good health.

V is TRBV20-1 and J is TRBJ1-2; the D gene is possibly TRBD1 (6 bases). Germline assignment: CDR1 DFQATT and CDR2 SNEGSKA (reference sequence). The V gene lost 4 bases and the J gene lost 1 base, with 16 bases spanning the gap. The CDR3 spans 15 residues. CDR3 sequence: CSAIRSGDRNYGYTF. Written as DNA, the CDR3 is TGCAGTGCTATTCGCTCAGGGGATCGTAACTATGGCTACACCTTC.

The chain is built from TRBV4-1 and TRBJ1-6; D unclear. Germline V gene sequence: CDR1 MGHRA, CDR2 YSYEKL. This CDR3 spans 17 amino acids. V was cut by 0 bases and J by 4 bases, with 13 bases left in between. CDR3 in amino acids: CASSQERGIGYNSPLHF. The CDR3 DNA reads TGCGCCAGCAGCCAAGAGCGAGGGATCGGGTATAATTCACCCCTCCACTTT.

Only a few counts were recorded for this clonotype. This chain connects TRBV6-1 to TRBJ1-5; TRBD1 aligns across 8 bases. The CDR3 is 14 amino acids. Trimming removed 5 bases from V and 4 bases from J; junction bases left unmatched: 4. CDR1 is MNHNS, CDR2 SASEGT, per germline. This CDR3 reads CASSLTGENQPQHF. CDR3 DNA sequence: TGTGCCAGCAGTCTGACAGGGGAGAATCAGCCCCAGCATTTT.

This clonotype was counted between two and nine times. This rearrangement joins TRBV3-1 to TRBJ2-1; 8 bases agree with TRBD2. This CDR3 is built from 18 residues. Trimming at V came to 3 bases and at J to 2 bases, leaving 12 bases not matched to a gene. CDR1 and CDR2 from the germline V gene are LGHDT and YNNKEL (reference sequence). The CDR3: CASSHDGGGLLAYNEQFF. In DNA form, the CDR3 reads TGTGCCAGCAGCCATGACGGGGGGGGCCTTTTAGCCTACAATGAGCAGTTCTTC.

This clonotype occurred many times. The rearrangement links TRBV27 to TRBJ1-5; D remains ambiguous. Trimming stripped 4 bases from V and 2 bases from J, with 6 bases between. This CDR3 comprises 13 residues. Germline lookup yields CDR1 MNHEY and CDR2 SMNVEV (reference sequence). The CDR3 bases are TGTGCCAGCAGTTCTCCGGGCAATCAGCCCCAGCATTTT. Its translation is CASSSPGNQPQHF.

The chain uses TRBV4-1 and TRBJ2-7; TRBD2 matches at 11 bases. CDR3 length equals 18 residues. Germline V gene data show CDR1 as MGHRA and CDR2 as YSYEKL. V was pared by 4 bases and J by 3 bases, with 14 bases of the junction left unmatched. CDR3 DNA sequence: TGCGCCAGCAGCCTACGCAAAAACGGGGGACTAGCGGTCTACGAGCAGTACTTC. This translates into CASSLRKNGGLAVYEQYF.

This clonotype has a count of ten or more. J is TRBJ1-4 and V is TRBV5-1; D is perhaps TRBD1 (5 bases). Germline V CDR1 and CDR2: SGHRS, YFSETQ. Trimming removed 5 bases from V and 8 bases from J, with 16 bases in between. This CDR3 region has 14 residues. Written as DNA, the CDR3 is TGCGCCAGCAGTTCGGGCAGGGCGGACGAAAAACTGTTTTTT. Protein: CASSSGRADEKLFF. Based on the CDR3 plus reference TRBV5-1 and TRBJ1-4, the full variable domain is KAGVTQTPRYLIKTRGQQVTLSCSPISGHRSVSWYQQTPGQGLQFLFEYFSETQRNKGNFPGRFSGRQFSNSRSEMNVSTLELGDSALYLCASSSGRADEKLFFGSGTQLSVL.

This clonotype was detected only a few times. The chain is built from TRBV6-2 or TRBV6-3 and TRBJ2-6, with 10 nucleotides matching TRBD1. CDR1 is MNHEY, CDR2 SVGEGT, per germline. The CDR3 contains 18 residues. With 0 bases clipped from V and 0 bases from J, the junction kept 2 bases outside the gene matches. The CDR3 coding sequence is TGTGCCAGCAGTTACTCCGGGACAGGGGTCTCTGGGGCCAACGTCCTGACTTTC. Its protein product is CASSYSGTGVSGANVLTF.

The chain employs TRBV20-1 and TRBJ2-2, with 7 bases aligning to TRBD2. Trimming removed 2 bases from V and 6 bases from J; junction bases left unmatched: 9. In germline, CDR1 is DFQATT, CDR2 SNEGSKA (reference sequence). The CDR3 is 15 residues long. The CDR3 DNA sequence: TGCAGTGCTAGAACCAGCGGGGTGGCGGCCGGGGAGCTGTTTTTT. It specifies CSARTSGVAAGELFF.

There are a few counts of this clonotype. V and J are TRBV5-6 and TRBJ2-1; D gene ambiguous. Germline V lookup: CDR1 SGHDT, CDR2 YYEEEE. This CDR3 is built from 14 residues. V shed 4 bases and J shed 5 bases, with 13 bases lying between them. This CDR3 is CASSPLFPDNEQFF. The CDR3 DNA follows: TGTGCCAGCAGCCCCTTATTCCCAGACAATGAGCAGTTCTTC.

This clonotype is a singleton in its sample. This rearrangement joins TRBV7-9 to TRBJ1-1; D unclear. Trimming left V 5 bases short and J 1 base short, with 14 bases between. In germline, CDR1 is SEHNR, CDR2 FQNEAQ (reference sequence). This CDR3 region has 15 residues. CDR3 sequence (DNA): TGTGCCAGCAGCCTACAAACGGGTCAGAACACTGAAGCTTTCTTT. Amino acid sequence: CASSLQTGQNTEAFF.

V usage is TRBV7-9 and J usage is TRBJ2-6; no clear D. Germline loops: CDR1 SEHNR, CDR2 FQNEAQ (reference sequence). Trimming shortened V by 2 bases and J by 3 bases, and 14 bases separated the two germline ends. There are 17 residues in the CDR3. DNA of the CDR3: TGTGCCAGCAGCTTACTCCCTGGCCCGGGTGGGGCCAACGTCCTGACTTTC. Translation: CASSLLPGPGGANVLTF.

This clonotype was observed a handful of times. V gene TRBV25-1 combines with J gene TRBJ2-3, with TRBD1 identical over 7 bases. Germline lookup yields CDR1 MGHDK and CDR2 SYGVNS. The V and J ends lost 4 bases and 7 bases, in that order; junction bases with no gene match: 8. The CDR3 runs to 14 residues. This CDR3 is CASSGTGAQYTQYF. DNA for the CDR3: TGTGCCAGCAGTGGAACAGGGGCGCAATATACGCAGTATTTT.

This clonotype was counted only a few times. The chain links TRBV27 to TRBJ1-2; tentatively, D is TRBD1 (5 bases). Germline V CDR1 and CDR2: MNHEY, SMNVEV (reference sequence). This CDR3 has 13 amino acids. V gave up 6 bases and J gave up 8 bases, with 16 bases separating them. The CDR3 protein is CASRLDSWGGYTF. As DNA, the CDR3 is TGTGCCAGCAGACTCGACTCCTGGGGCGGCTACACCTTC.

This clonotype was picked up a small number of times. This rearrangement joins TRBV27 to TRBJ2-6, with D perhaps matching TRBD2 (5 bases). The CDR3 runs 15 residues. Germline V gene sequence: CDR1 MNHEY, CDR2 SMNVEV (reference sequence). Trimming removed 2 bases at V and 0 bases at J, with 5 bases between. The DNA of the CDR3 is TGTGCCAGCAGTTTACGGGACTCTGGGGCCAACGTCCTGACTTTC. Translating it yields CASSLRDSGANVLTF. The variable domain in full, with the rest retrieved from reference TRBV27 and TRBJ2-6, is EAQVTQNPRYLITVTGKKLTVTCSQNMNHEYMSWYRQDPGLGLRQIYYSMNVEVTDKGDVPEGYKVSRKEKRNFPLILESPSPNQTSLYFCASSLRDSGANVLTFGAGSRLTVL.

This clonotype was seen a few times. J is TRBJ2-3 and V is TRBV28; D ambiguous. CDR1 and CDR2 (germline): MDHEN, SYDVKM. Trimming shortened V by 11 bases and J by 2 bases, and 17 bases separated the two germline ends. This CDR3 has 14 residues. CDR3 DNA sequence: TGTGCCGGGTCGCCGGCTACCAACACAGATACGCAGTATTTT. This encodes CAGSPATNTDTQYF.

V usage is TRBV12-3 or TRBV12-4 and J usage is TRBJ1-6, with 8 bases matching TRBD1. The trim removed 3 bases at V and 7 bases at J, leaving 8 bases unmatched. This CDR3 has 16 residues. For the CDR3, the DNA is TGTGCCAGCAGTTTTATTCGGCCAGGGGGCAATTCACCCCTCCACTTT. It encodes CASSFIRPGGNSPLHF.

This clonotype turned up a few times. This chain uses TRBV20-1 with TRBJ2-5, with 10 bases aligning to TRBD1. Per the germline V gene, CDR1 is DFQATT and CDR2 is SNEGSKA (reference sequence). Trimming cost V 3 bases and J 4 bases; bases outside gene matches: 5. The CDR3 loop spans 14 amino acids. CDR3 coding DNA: TGCAGTGCTAGCTGGGACAGGGGTGCAGAGACCCAGTACTTC. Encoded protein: CSASWDRGAETQYF.

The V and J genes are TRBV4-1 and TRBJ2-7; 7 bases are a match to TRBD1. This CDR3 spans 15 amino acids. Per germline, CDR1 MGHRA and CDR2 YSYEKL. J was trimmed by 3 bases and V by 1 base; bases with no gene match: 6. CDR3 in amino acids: CASSQVGTAIYEQYF. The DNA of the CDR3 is TGCGCCAGCAGCCAAGTAGGGACAGCCATCTACGAGCAGTACTTC.

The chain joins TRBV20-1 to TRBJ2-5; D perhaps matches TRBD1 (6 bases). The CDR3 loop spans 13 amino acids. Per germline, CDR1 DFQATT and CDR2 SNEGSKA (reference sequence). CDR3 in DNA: TGCAGCGCCCAGGACAGACTTCAAGAGACCCAGTACTTC. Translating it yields CSAQDRLQETQYF.

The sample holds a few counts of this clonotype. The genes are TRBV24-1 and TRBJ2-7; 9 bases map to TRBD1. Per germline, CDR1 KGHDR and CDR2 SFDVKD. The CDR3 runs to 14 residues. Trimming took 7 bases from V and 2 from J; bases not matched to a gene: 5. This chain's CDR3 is CATRGTGFPYEQYF. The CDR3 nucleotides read TGTGCCACCAGAGGGACAGGGTTCCCCTACGAGCAGTACTTC.

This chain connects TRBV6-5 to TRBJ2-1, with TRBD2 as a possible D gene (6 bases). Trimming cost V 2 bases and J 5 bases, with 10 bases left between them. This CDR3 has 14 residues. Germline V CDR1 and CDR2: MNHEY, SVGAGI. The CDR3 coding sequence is TGTGCCAGCAGTTACCAGGGACTGAACAATGAGCAGTTCTTC. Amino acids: CASSYQGLNNEQFF.

The CDR3 spells CASSLAGGRGRNQPQHF. CDR3 DNA: TGTGCCAGCAGCTTAGCGGGGGGACGAGGGAGAAACCAGCCCCAGCATTTT. The chain uses TRBV7-2 and TRBJ1-5; possible D gene TRBD1, 5 bases. Looked up from germline, CDR1 is SGHTA and CDR2 is FQGNSA. V was clipped by 0 bases and J by 7 bases, with 19 bases between them. The CDR3 spans 17 residues. Variable domain in full (rest from reference TRBV7-2 and TRBJ1-5): GAGVSQSPSNKVTEKGKDVELRCDPISGHTALYWYRQSLGQGLEFLIYFQGNSAPDKSGLPSDRFSAERTGGSVSTLTIQRTQQEDSAVYLCASSLAGGRGRNQPQHFGDGTRLSIL.